The rows below give T cell receptor beta chains drawn from one sample of a study of blood T cells in healthy people across ages. TCRdb re-called the 5' RACE reads through MiXCR, storing one row per CDR3 protein. The table records 1.4 million to 1.5 million distinct CDR3 sequences, 35% to 45% of them present only once. The sample taken for sequencing was blood. The receptor set was obtained from a woman between 18 and 30 years old in good health. The CDR3 runs from the conserved cysteine through the conserved F or W. A D gene is named only where the DNA matches it firmly. Clone size is stated in some rows and not others, as once, few, many or a class when expanded.

clone_size d_call j_call v_call cdr3_nt cdr3_aa
- TRBD2 TRBJ2-2 TRBV5-5 TGTGCCAGCAGCTCCCTAGCGGGCCCGAACACCGGGGAGCTGTTTTTT CASSSLAGPNTGELFF
- - TRBJ2-5 TRBV2 TGTGCCAGCAGGGGTGACACCTACAATGAGCAGTACTTC CASRGDTYNEQYF
- - TRBJ2-7 TRBV28 TGTGCCAGCAGGCCTCCTCCGACGGATTATCATTCCTACGAGCAGTACTTC CASRPPPTDYHSYEQYF
once - TRBJ2-1 TRBV27 TGTGCCAGCAGTTTTAGTCCTAGCCCCGCCTACAATGAGCAGTTCTTC CASSFSPSPAYNEQFF
- TRBD2 TRBJ2-3 TRBV6-6 TGTGCCAGCAGTCAACTAGCGGAGGGAGGTGGAGATACGCAGTATTTT CASSQLAEGGGDTQYF
- - TRBJ2-1 TRBV2 TGTGCCAGGTTCGGGGGATCCTCCTACAATGAGCAGTTCTTC CARFGGSSYNEQFF
- - TRBJ2-5 TRBV7-3 TGTGCCAGCGCCCGACTAGATTTAGAGACCCAGTACTTC CASARLDLETQYF
few - TRBJ2-7 TRBV6-1 TGTGCCAGCACTTATCAGGGACCCTACGAGCAGTACTTC CASTYQGPYEQYF
- - TRBJ2-2 TRBV25-1 TGTGCCAGCAGTGATGCTAGCCGGGGCGGGGAGCTGTTTTTT CASSDASRGGELFF
- - TRBJ2-1 TRBV20-1 TGCAGTGCTAGAGATGGCGACAGCTCCTACGAGCAGTTCTTC CSARDGDSSYEQFF
- - TRBJ2-5 TRBV7-2 TGTGCCAGCAGCCGAGCGACCGAAGAGACCCAGTACTTC CASSRATEETQYF
- TRBD2 TRBJ2-7 TRBV6-5 TGTGCCAGCAGTTCTCCGACTAGCGGGACATACAATGAGCAGTACTTC CASSSPTSGTYNEQYF
- - TRBJ2-5 TRBV5-1 TGCGCCAGCAGCTTAGGAGCAGGGGCGAAGACCCAGTACTTC CASSLGAGAKTQYF
- TRBD1 TRBJ2-1 TRBV27 TGTGCCAGCAGAACCGGGACAGGGGCCGGGTGGAGGGGTGAGCAGTTCTTC CASRTGTGAGWRGEQFF
few - TRBJ2-7 TRBV2 TGTGCCAGCAAAATTGGACTGTACAATGAGCGGTACTTC CASKIGLYNERYF
- - TRBJ1-3 TRBV12-3/TRBV12-4 TGTGCCAGCAGGCCTCCCGCAGCAAACACCATATATTTT CASRPPAANTIYF
few - TRBJ1-6 TRBV7-2 TGTGCCAGCAGCTCACAAGGGCAGAATTCACCCCTCCACTTT CASSSQGQNSPLHF
many - TRBJ2-1 TRBV29-1 TGCAGCGTTGGAAGTCTAGCTGAGAATGAGCAGTTCTTC CSVGSLAENEQFF
few TRBD1 TRBJ2-1 TRBV30 TGTGCCTGGAGCCGGGACAGTTACAATGAGCAGTTCTTC CAWSRDSYNEQFF
few - TRBJ1-5 TRBV3-1 TGTGCCAGCAGCCAGAGCGGAATGAGGCTCCTTCACATGCAGCCCCAGCATTTT CASSQSGMRLLHMQPQHF
- - TRBJ2-7 TRBV12-5 TGTGCTAGTGGTCTCGTATTAGGGAGCGAGCAGTACTTC CASGLVLGSEQYF
- TRBD2 TRBJ2-2 TRBV20-1 TGCAGTGCTAAGACTAGCGGGGGAAGAACCGGGGAGCTGTTTTTT CSAKTSGGRTGELFF
many - TRBJ2-7 TRBV12-3/TRBV12-4 TGTGCCAGCAGCTTAGAGGGCGGAACCTACGAGCAGTACTTC CASSLEGGTYEQYF
- - TRBJ1-2 TRBV20-1 TGCAGTGCTAGAGATCAGTCGGGAAAAGGTGGAGGCTACACCTTC CSARDQSGKGGGYTF
- TRBD2 TRBJ2-7 TRBV7-2 TGTGCCAGCAGCTTAAGAGGTCGGTGGCGGGAGGCTTACGAGCAGTACTTC CASSLRGRWREAYEQYF
- TRBD2 TRBJ2-1 TRBV27 TGTGCCAGCAGTCCCTTTGCGGGGGGGCTTGAGACCCAGTTCTTC CASSPFAGGLETQFF
- TRBD1 TRBJ1-1 TRBV3-1 TGTGCCAGCAGCTACCCGGGACAGGGATTTGAAGCTTTCTTT CASSYPGQGFEAFF
- - TRBJ1-4 TRBV20-1 TGCAGTGCTAGAGGGTCTGCCGAGGGGAAACTGTTTTTT CSARGSAEGKLFF
- TRBD1 TRBJ1-2 TRBV5-1 TGCGCCTCAACCTCTCAGGGGGCATATGGCTACACCTTC CASTSQGAYGYTF
few - TRBJ1-2 TRBV6-1 TGTGCCAGCAGCCTCGTGGAGGGGAAAGCTAACTATGGCTACACCTTC CASSLVEGKANYGYTF